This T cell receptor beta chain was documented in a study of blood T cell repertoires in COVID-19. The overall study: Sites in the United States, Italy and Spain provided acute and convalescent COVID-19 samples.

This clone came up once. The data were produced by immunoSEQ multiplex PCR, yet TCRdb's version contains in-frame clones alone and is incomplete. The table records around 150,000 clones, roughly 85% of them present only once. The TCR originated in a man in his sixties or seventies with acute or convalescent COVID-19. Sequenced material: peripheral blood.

This CDR3 reads CASSQTDRVGVNTEAFF. CDR3 DNA sequence: TGTGCCAGCTCACAAACGGACAGGGTAGGGGTGAACACTGAAGCTTTCTTT. The V call is TRBV18, the J call TRBJ1-1; 8 bases map to TRBD1. CDR3 length equals 17 residues. Trimming removed 4 bases from V and 0 bases from J; junction bases left unmatched: 10. Per germline, CDR1 KGHSH and CDR2 LQKENI.